This record covers a single T cell receptor beta chain. Its antigen is not known. The sample originates from a study of CXCR3-negative and CXCR3-positive naive CD8 T cells. Germline CDR1 SEHNR, CDR2 FQNEAQ (reference sequence). The CDR3 is made up of 13 amino acids. UMI-labeled 5' RACE TRB cDNA libraries were prepared from the cells. From its re-call of the 5' RACE reads, TCRdb lists each CDR3 protein once, without DNA. There are 130,000 or so distinct CDR3 sequences in the sample, with roughly 0.39% held by the top ten. General study points: TRB CDR3s of CXCR3-positive naive cells were more hydrophobic than those of CXCR3-negative naive cells. Both naive subsets showed comparably high diversity, and memory CD8+ cells showed much lower diversity. Memory cells differed in TRBV-TRBJ usage, but naive CXCR3-negative and CXCR3-positive cells had similar usage. Fresh PBMCs went into most assays, and CXCR3 expression partly declined after cryopreservation.

This chain uses TRBV7-9 with TRBJ2-7; the D gene TCRdb calls, TRBD1, cannot be checked with no DNA. What was sequenced was naive CXCR3+ CD8+ T cells from blood. Subset reported: CD45RO-CCR7+CD27+CD95- naive CD8+ T cells expressing CXCR3 (TNR3+). The clonotype originates from a human donor in good health. Some clones in this sample may be carry-over from other donors' samples. This CDR3 reads CASTPGNSREQYF.